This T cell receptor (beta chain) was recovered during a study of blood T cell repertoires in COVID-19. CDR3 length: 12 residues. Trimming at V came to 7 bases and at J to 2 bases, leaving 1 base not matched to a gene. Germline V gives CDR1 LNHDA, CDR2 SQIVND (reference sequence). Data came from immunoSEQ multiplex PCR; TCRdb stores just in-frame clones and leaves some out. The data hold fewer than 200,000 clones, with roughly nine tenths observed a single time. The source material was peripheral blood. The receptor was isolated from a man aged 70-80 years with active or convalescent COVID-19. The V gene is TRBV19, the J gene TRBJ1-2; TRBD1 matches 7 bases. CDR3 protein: CASTGQNYGYTF. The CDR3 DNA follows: TGTGCCAGTACGGGACAGAACTATGGCTACACCTTC.